This T cell receptor beta chain came from a study of memory CD4+ T cells and cytomegalovirus serostatus. Overall study: Donors were healthy Belgian adults, 9 or 10 CMV seropositive and around 23 seronegative.

The repertoire was sequenced with immunoSEQ multiplex PCR; TCRdb's copy has only in-frame clones and lacks some. The sample lists some 80,000 clones, 80% occurring once. Single viable CD3+CD4+CD8-CD45RO+ cells were sorted as the memory CD4+ T cells. CMV serostatus came from serum IgG against pp150, pp28, p38, p52. With regard to this clone: Its antigen is currently unknown.

The CDR3 totals 15 residues. Deletions cut 6 bases from V and 1 base from J, with 13 bases between. The germline gives CDR1 MNHNY, CDR2 SVGAGI (reference sequence). Findings of the study overall: Repertoires predicted CMV serostatus with median bootstrapped AUC of approximately 0.94. The CMV-associated TCR signature appears largely within the CD4+ memory repertoire.

This TCR was sampled from an adult in good health and CMV-seronegative. The sequencing input was memory CD4+ T cells from blood. The chain couples TRBV6-6 to TRBJ1-3; D not certain. CDR3 DNA: TGTGCCAGCAGCCCGGACTCCAGGTCTGGAAACACCATATATTTT. Translating gives CASSPDSRSGNTIYF.